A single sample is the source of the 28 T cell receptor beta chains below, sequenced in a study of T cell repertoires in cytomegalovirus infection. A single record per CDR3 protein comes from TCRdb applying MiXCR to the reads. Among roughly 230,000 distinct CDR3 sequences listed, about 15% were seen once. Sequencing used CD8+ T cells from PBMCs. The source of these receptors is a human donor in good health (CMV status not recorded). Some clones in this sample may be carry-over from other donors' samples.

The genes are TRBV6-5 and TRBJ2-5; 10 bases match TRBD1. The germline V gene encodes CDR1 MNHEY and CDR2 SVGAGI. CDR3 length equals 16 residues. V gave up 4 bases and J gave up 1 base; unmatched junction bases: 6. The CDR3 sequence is CASSSTGTGVQETQYF. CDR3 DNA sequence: TGTGCCAGCAGTTCTACCGGGACAGGGGTCCAAGAGACCCAGTACTTC.

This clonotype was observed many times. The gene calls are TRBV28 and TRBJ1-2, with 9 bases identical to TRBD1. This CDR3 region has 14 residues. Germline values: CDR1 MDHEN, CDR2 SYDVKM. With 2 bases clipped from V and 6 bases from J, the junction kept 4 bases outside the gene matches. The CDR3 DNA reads TGTGCCAGCAGTTTACACCGGGACAGGGATGGCTACACCTTC. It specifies CASSLHRDRDGYTF.

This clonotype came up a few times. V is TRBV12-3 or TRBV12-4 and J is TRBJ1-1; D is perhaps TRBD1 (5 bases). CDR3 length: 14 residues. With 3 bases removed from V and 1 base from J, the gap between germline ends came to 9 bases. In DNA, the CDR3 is TGTGCCAGCAGTTTTGCGGGGGAGAACACTGAAGCTTTCTTT. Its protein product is CASSFAGENTEAFF.

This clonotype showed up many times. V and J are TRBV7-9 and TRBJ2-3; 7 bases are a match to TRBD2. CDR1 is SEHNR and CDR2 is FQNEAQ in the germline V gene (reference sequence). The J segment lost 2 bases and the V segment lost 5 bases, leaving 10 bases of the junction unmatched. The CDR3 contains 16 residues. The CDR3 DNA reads TGTGCCAGCAGCCGATCGGGACTACCGAACACAGATACGCAGTATTTT. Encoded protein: CASSRSGLPNTDTQYF.

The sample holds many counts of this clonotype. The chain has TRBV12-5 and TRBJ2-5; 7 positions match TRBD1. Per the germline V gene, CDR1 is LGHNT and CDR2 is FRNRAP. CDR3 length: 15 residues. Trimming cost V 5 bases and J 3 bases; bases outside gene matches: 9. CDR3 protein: CASGPPGTDEETQYF. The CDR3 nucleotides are TGTGCTAGTGGTCCACCCGGGACAGACGAAGAGACCCAGTACTTC.

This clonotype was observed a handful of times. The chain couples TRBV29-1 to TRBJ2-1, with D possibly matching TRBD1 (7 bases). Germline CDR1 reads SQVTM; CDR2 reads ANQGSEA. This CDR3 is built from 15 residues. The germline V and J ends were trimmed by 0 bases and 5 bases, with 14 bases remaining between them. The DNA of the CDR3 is TGCAGCGTTGAAGAGGGCAGGGGGAGGAACAATGAGCAGTTCTTC. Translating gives CSVEEGRGRNNEQFF.

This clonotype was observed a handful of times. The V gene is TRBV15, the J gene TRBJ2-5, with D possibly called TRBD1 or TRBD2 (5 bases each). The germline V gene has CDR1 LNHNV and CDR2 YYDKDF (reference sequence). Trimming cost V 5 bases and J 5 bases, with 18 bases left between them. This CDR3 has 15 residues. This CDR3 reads CATSQATGGWETQYF. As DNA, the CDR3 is TGTGCCACCAGCCAAGCAACAGGAGGTTGGGAGACCCAGTACTTC.

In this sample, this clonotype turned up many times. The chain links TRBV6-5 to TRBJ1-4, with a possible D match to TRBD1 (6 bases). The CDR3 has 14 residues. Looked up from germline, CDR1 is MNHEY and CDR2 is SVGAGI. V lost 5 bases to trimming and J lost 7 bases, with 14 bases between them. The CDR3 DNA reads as TGTGCCAGCAGTCCCCCGGGGGCCGGTGAAAAACTGTTTTTT. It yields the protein CASSPPGAGEKLFF.

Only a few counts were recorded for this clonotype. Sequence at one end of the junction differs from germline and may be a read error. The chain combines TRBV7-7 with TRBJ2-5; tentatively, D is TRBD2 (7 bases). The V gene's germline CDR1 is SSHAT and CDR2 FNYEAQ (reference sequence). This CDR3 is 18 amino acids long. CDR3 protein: CASSLYPRGATDRETQYF. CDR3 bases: TGTGCTAGCAGCTTATACCCTCGGGGGGCAACGGATAGGGAGACCCAGTACTTC.

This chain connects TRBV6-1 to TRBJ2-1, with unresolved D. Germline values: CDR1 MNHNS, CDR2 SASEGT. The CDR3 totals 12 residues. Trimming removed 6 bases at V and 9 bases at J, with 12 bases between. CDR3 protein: CASRSIGREQFF. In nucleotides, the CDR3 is TGTGCCAGCAGGTCGATTGGTCGTGAGCAGTTCTTC.

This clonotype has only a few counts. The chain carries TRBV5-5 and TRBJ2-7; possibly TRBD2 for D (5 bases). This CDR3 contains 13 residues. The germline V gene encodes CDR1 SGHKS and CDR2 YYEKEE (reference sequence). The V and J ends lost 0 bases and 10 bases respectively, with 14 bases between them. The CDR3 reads CASSLGGYRPQYF. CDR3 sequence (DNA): TGTGCCAGCAGCTTGGGAGGGTACCGACCTCAGTACTTC. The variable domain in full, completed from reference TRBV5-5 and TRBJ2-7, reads DAGVTQSPTHLIKTRGQQVTLRCSPISGHKSVSWYQQVLGQGPQFIFQYYEKEERGRGNFPDRFSARQFPNYSSELNVNALLLGDSALYLCASSLGGYRPQYFGPGTRLTVT.

CDR3 nucleotides: TGTGCCAGCAAATCGTACCAAGAGACCCAGTACTTC. Protein sequence: CASKSYQETQYF. The chain joins TRBV27 to TRBJ2-5; D gene ambiguous. The CDR3 length is 12 residues. Trimming shortened V by 7 bases and J by 0 bases, and 6 bases separated the two germline ends. Germline V gives CDR1 MNHEY, CDR2 SMNVEV (reference sequence).

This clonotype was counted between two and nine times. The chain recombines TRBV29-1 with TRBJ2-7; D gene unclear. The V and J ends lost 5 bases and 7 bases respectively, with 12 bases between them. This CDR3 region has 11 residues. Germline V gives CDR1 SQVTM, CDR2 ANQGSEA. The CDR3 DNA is TGCAGCGTTCCCGGCCAGACTGAGCAGTACTTC. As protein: CSVPGQTEQYF.

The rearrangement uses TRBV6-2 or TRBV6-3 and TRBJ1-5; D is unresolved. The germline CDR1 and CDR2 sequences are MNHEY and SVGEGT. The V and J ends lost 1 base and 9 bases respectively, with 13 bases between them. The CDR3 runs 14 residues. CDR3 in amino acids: CASSYLGPGSPQHF. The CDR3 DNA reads TGTGCCAGCAGTTACTTGGGCCCGGGGTCGCCCCAGCATTTT.

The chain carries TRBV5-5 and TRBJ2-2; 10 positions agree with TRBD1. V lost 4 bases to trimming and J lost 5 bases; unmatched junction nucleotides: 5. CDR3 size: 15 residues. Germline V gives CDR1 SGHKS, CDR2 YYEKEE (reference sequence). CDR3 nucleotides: TGTGCCAGCAGCGAGCGGGACAGGGGTACCGGGGAGCTGTTTTTT. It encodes CASSERDRGTGELFF.

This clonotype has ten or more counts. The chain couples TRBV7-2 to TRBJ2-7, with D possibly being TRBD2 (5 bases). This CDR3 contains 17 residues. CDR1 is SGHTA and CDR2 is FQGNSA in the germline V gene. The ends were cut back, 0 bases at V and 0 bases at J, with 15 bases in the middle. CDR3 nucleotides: TGTGCCAGCAGCTTAGCGAGAGGGCGGGTTAGCTCCTACGAGCAGTACTTC. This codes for CASSLARGRVSSYEQYF.

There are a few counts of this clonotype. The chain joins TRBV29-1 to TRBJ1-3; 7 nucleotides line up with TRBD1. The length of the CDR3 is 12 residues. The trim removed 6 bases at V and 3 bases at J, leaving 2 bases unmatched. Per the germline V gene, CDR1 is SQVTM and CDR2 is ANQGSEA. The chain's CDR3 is CSVGTVGNTIYF. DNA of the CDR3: TGCAGCGTCGGGACAGTTGGAAACACCATATATTTT.

CDR3 sequence (DNA): TGCGCCAGCAGTCGCGACTTAGCGCGGTACGAGCAGTACTTC. Translating gives CASSRDLARYEQYF. The J gene is TRBJ2-7, the V gene TRBV5-1; D might be TRBD2 (5 bases). Germline V gene sequence: CDR1 SGHRS, CDR2 YFSETQ. The CDR3 is 14 amino acids. The ends were cut back, 5 bases at V and 4 bases at J, with 16 bases in the middle.

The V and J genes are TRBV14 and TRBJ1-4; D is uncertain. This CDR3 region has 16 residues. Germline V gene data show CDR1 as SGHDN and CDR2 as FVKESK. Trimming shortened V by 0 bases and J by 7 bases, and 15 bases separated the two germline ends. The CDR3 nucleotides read TGTGCCAGCAGCCAAGACATCAGATCTACCATTGAAAAACTGTTTTTT. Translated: CASSQDIRSTIEKLFF.

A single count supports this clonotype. The CDR3 loop is CSARGQNQPQHF. The CDR3, as DNA: TGCAGTGCTAGAGGACAGAATCAGCCCCAGCATTTT. The rearrangement joins TRBV20-1 to TRBJ1-5, with D perhaps matching TRBD1 (5 bases). The CDR3 covers 12 residues. V lost 1 base and J 4 bases, leaving 5 bases between the germline ends. Germline V gives CDR1 DFQATT, CDR2 SNEGSKA (reference sequence).

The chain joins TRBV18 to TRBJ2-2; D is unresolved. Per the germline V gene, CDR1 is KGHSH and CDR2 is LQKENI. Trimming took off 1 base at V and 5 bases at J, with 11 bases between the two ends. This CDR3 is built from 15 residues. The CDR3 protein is CASSPQRWGTGELFF. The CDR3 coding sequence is TGTGCCAGCTCACCACAACGGTGGGGTACCGGGGAGCTGTTTTTT.

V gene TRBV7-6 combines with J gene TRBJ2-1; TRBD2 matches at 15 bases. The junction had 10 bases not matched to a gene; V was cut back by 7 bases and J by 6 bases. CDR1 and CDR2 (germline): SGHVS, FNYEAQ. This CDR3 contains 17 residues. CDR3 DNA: TGTGCCAGCACCGTTGGACTAGCGGGGGGGCAGAGCAATGAGCAGTTCTTC. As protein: CASTVGLAGGQSNEQFF.

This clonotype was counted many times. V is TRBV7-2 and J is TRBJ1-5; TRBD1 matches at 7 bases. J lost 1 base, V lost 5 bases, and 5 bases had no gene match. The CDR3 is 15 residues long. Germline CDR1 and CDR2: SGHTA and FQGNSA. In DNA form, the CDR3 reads TGTGCCAGCAGCATCAGGGGGGGAAGCAATCAGCCCCAGCATTTT. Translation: CASSIRGGSNQPQHF. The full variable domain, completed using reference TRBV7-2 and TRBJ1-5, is GAGVSQSPSNKVTEKGKDVELRCDPISGHTALYWYRQSLGQGLEFLIYFQGNSAPDKSGLPSDRFSAERTGGSVSTLTIQRTQQEDSAVYLCASSIRGGSNQPQHFGDGTRLSIL.

The CDR3 DNA follows: TGTGCCAGCAGCGGCGGGGGAGCAACTAATGAAAAACTGTTTTTT. Translation gives CASSGGGATNEKLFF. The genes are TRBV7-9 and TRBJ1-4; D is possibly TRBD1 (5 bases). Trimming removed 5 bases at V and 0 bases at J, with 10 bases between. This CDR3 contains 15 residues. Germline V CDR1 and CDR2: SEHNR, FQNEAQ (reference sequence).

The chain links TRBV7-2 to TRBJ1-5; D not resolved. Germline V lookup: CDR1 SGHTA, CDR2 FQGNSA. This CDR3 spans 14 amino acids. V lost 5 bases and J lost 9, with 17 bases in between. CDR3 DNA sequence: TGTGCCAGCAGCCAAGATCTCCCCCATACGCCCCAGCATTTT. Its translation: CASSQDLPHTPQHF. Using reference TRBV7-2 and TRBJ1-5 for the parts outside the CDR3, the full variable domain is GAGVSQSPSNKVTEKGKDVELRCDPISGHTALYWYRQSLGQGLEFLIYFQGNSAPDKSGLPSDRFSAERTGGSVSTLTIQRTQQEDSAVYLCASSQDLPHTPQHFGDGTRLSIL.

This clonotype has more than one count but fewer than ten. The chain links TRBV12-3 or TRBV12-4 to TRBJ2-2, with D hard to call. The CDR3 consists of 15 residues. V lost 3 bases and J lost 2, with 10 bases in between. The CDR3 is CASSFRRANTGELFF. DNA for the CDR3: TGTGCCAGCAGTTTTCGAAGGGCTAACACCGGGGAGCTGTTTTTT.

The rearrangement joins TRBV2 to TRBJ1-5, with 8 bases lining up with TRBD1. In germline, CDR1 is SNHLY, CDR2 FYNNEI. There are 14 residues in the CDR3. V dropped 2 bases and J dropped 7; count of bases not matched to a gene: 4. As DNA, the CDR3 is TGTGCCAGCAGTGAAAGACAGGGGAACCAGCCCCAGCATTTT. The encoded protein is CASSERQGNQPQHF.

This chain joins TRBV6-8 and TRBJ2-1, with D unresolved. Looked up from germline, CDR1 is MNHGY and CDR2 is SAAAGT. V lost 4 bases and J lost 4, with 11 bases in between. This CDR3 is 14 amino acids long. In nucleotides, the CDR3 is TGTGCCAGCAGTTTCTCCGGTCAATACAATGAGCAGTTCTTC. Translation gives CASSFSGQYNEQFF.